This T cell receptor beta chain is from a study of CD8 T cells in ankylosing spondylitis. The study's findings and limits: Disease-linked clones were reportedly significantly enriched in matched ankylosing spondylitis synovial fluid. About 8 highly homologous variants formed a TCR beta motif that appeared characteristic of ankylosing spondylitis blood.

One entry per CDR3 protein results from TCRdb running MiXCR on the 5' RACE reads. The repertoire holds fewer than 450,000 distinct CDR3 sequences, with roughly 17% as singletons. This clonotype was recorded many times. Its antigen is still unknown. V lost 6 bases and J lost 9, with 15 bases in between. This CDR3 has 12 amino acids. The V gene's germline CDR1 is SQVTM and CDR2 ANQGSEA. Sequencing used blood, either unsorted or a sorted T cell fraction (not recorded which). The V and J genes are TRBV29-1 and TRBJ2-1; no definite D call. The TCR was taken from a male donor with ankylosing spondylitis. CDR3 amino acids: CSVDSLGSEQFF. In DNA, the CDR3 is TGCAGCGTCGACTCGCTGGGAAGTGAGCAGTTCTTC.